These T cell receptor beta chains were read from a single sample in a study of post-analysis software for immune sequencing data. Using its own MiXCR run on the PCR reads, TCRdb lists one record per CDR3 protein. Counted here are some 240,000 distinct CDR3 sequences, about 38% occurring once; the ten biggest clones make up around 4.7%. The sample comprised blood. Receptors originate from a girl between 5 and 17 years old with multiple sclerosis. CDR3s leave out the opening cysteine and the closing phenylalanine or tryptophan. Fields, in order: D gene, V gene, CDR3 protein. D genes are given only for firm matches.

D gene: TRBD1
V gene: TRBV5-6
CDR3 protein: ASSPRGENTEAF

D gene: TRBD2
V gene: TRBV9
CDR3 protein: ASSVGSSGGREQF

D gene: -
V gene: TRBV19
CDR3 protein: ASGRGHLTEAF

D gene: TRBD2
V gene: TRBV5-1
CDR3 protein: ASSSRTSGRANEQY

D gene: -
V gene: TRBV27
CDR3 protein: ASSLLGNEQY

D gene: -
V gene: TRBV29-1
CDR3 protein: SVRTARGYGYT

D gene: -
V gene: TRBV15
CDR3 protein: ATSRVPGDVMNTEAF

D gene: TRBD2
V gene: TRBV3-1
CDR3 protein: ASSQDLLLGGERF

D gene: TRBD2
V gene: TRBV6-6
CDR3 protein: ASSQRELEQF

D gene: -
V gene: TRBV12-5
CDR3 protein: ASGLVWSGNYEQY

D gene: TRBD1
V gene: TRBV12-3/TRBV12-4
CDR3 protein: ASSRDRGLSYEQY

D gene: TRBD2
V gene: TRBV7-9
CDR3 protein: ASISSGYSHNEQY

D gene: -
V gene: TRBV5-1
CDR3 protein: ASSWGFGQISGANVLT

D gene: -
V gene: TRBV5-6
CDR3 protein: ASSSLVGGPNEQF

D gene: -
V gene: TRBV10-3
CDR3 protein: AISEEGGGNQPQH

D gene: -
V gene: TRBV20-1
CDR3 protein: SAPEGEYYEQY

D gene: TRBD2
V gene: TRBV29-1
CDR3 protein: SVEPGLGGDTQY

D gene: TRBD1
V gene: TRBV6-1
CDR3 protein: ASSGLPGTGTDTQY

D gene: -
V gene: TRBV6-5
CDR3 protein: ASTPDRNYGYT

D gene: -
V gene: TRBV6-5
CDR3 protein: ASSPSGTVAEAF

D gene: -
V gene: TRBV5-1
CDR3 protein: ASSLTQVRHAEAF

D gene: TRBD2
V gene: TRBV20-1
CDR3 protein: SARLGGVARDGQF

D gene: -
V gene: TRBV27
CDR3 protein: ASSLSRDRGEAF

D gene: -
V gene: TRBV6-4
CDR3 protein: ASSEGPYNEQF

D gene: TRBD1
V gene: TRBV6-1
CDR3 protein: ASKLGQGQSPLH

D gene: -
V gene: TRBV5-1
CDR3 protein: ASSFRGEGQFFEAF

D gene: -
V gene: TRBV5-5
CDR3 protein: ASSREGSTNEKLF

D gene: TRBD1
V gene: TRBV7-9
CDR3 protein: ASSLWTGNTDTQY

D gene: -
V gene: TRBV3-1
CDR3 protein: AGSLDGTEAF

D gene: -
V gene: TRBV5-1
CDR3 protein: ASRRDHNEKLF

D gene: -
V gene: TRBV20-1
CDR3 protein: SANGVDF

D gene: TRBD2
V gene: TRBV30
CDR3 protein: AWSDGTSGHNEQF

D gene: -
V gene: TRBV12-3/TRBV12-4
CDR3 protein: ASSQLVDTQY

D gene: TRBD1
V gene: TRBV27
CDR3 protein: ASSLSTDRGLPYEQY

D gene: TRBD2
V gene: TRBV27
CDR3 protein: ASSPTSGIKQY

D gene: TRBD2
V gene: TRBV20-1
CDR3 protein: GARFAGGITDTQY

D gene: TRBD2
V gene: TRBV6-2/TRBV6-3
CDR3 protein: ASSYDLWRGANEQF

D gene: TRBD1
V gene: TRBV20-1
CDR3 protein: SAQGASYNSPLH

D gene: -
V gene: TRBV7-9
CDR3 protein: ASSSLWSKTSQETQY